The 24 T cell receptor beta chains in this list originate from one sample, sequenced in a study of shared clonotypes between healthy human individuals (dated by TCRdb to 2020 to 2021). Library preparation was by the immunoSEQ multiplex PCR assay. TCRdb holds this immuneACCESS table with in-frame rearrangements only. Some clones are missing; in checked studies, unresolved V genes explain under half, and the rest has no known cause. For this sample there are a few million clones; 80% to 95% appear just once. The ten largest account for 0.39% of the sample. The material sequenced was naive CD4+ T cells from PBMCs. The sample's cell subset or site label is to be understood as: CD45RA+ positively selected. The receptors stem from a man aged 18 to 35 in good health. Some clones in this sample may be carry-over from other donors' samples.

The chain employs TRBV5-4 and TRBJ2-1, with D unresolved. This CDR3 region has 13 residues. In germline, CDR1 is SGHNT, CDR2 YYREEE (reference sequence). V shed 4 bases and J shed 3 bases, with 8 bases lying between them. Written as DNA, the CDR3 is TGTGCCAGCAGCCCCCCAGGCTACAATGAGCAGTTCTTC. It is translated as CASSPPGYNEQFF.

This chain links TRBV29-1 with TRBJ1-2; no definite D call. The CDR3 runs to 12 residues. Germline assignment: CDR1 SQVTM and CDR2 ANQGSEA. V dropped 0 bases and J dropped 7 bases, with 9 bases sitting between them. The CDR3 DNA is TGCAGCGTTGAAGACGGGGTGATTGGCTACACCTTC. This sequence encodes CSVEDGVIGYTF.

V is TRBV2 and J is TRBJ1-1; D unclear. In germline, CDR1 is SNHLY, CDR2 FYNNEI. V was trimmed by 5 bases and J by 0 bases, leaving 10 bases between them. This CDR3 region has 14 residues. This chain's CDR3 is CASSLNYMNTEAFF. The CDR3, as DNA: TGTGCCAGCAGTCTTAACTATATGAACACTGAAGCTTTCTTT. Supplemented by reference TRBV2 and TRBJ1-1, the full variable domain reads EPEVTQTPSHQVTQMGQEVILRCVPISNHLYFYWYRQILGQKVEFLVSFYNNEISEKSEIFDDQFSVERPDGSNFTLKIRSTKLEDSAMYFCASSLNYMNTEAFFGQGTRLTVV.

The chain recombines TRBV7-3 with TRBJ1-1; D possibly corresponds to TRBD1 (6 bases). The ends were cut back, 5 bases at V and 3 bases at J, with 16 bases in the middle. This CDR3 has 15 residues. Germline CDR1 and CDR2: SGHTA and FQGTGA. CDR3 region: CASSPVVGAHTEAFF. Here the CDR3 DNA reads TGTGCCAGCAGCCCTGTTGTGGGGGCCCACACTGAAGCTTTCTTT.

The chain recombines TRBV5-1 with TRBJ2-7, with 12 bases matching TRBD2. The trim removed 3 bases at V and 6 bases at J, leaving 4 bases unmatched. This CDR3 comprises 14 residues. Germline CDR1 and CDR2: SGHRS and YFSETQ. CDR3 sequence: CASSSTSGSSEQYF. The CDR3 DNA sequence: TGCGCCAGCAGCTCGACTAGCGGGAGTTCCGAGCAGTACTTC.

The chain uses TRBV7-2 and TRBJ2-3, with 9 bases identical to TRBD2. The ends lost 5 bases at V and 6 bases at J; junction bases unmatched: 12. This CDR3 has 16 residues. Germline V gene lookup returns CDR1 SGHTA and CDR2 FQGNSA. The CDR3: CASSRGPGLAGDTQYF. For the CDR3, the DNA is TGTGCCAGCAGCAGGGGACCGGGACTAGCAGGTGATACGCAGTATTTT.

The gene calls are TRBV28 and TRBJ1-1; TRBD1 might be the D (5 bases). Between the trimmed V and J ends, which lost 5 bases and 6 bases, there was a span of 28 bases. The V gene's germline CDR1 is MDHEN and CDR2 SYDVKM. The CDR3 length is 18 residues. The CDR3 sequence is CASSVKVPGFPKFAEAFF. CDR3 coding DNA: TGTGCCAGCAGTGTTAAAGTGCCAGGGTTTCCTAAGTTTGCTGAAGCTTTCTTT.

The chain couples TRBV4-3 to TRBJ2-7; D may be TRBD2 (5 bases). The germline V and J ends were trimmed by 0 bases and 6 bases, with 9 bases remaining between them. Germline loops: CDR1 LGHNA, CDR2 YSLEER. This CDR3 has 13 residues. The CDR3 bases are TGCGCCAGCAGCCAAGACCGAGGGAGCGAGCAGTACTTC. This sequence encodes CASSQDRGSEQYF.

The chain has TRBV2 and TRBJ1-4; D gene unclear. Per germline, CDR1 SNHLY and CDR2 FYNNEI. This CDR3 region has 11 residues. The germline V and J ends were trimmed by 2 bases and 7 bases, with 2 bases remaining between them. This CDR3 is CASSESEKLFF. CDR3 nucleotide sequence: TGTGCCAGCAGTGAATCTGAAAAACTGTTTTTT.

The rearrangement uses TRBV5-6 and TRBJ2-7; 7 bases align to TRBD1. The CDR3 totals 13 residues. From germline, CDR1 is SGHDT and CDR2 YYEEEE. J lost 3 bases, V lost 3 bases, and 3 bases had no gene match. The CDR3 sequence is CASSSRQGYEQYF. CDR3 nucleotides: TGTGCCAGCAGCTCACGACAGGGCTACGAGCAGTACTTC. The full variable domain, completed using reference TRBV5-6 and TRBJ2-7, is DAGVTQSPTHLIKTRGQQVTLRCSPKSGHDTVSWYQQALGQGPQFIFQYYEEEERQRGNFPDRFSGHQFPNYSSELNVNALLLGDSALYLCASSSRQGYEQYFGPGTRLTVT.

The chain links TRBV7-2 to TRBJ2-2; D is unclear. V was clipped by 3 bases and J by 3 bases, with 11 bases between them. Germline V lookup: CDR1 SGHTA, CDR2 FQGNSA. The CDR3 runs to 15 residues. The CDR3 bases are TGTGCCAGCAGCTTTTTTCTAGACTACACCGGGGAGCTGTTTTTT. Its protein product is CASSFFLDYTGELFF.

This clone was seen only a few times. This sample also contains other DNA sequences that code for the same CDR3. The V and J genes are TRBV18 and TRBJ1-5; 10 bases line up with TRBD1. CDR1 and CDR2 from the germline V gene are KGHSH and LQKENI. The V gene end was trimmed by 3 bases and the J gene end by 4 bases; junction bases not matched to a gene: 0. The CDR3 runs 14 residues. CDR3 bases: TGTGCCAGCTCACCGGGACAGGGGAATCAGCCCCAGCATTTT. Encoded protein: CASSPGQGNQPQHF.

The genes are TRBV5-6 and TRBJ2-3; TRBD2 might be the D (6 bases). Germline loops: CDR1 SGHDT, CDR2 YYEEEE. The CDR3 has 14 residues. The ends were cut back, 8 bases at V and 4 bases at J, with 17 bases in the middle. The CDR3: CASSLATTADTQYF. The DNA for the CDR3 is TGTGCCAGTTCCCTAGCGACGACCGCAGATACGCAGTATTTT. The variable domain in full, completed from reference TRBV5-6 and TRBJ2-3, reads DAGVTQSPTHLIKTRGQQVTLRCSPKSGHDTVSWYQQALGQGPQFIFQYYEEEERQRGNFPDRFSGHQFPNYSSELNVNALLLGDSALYLCASSLATTADTQYFGPGTRLTVL.

The rearrangement joins TRBV9 to TRBJ2-1; perhaps TRBD1 as D (6 bases). Germline assignment: CDR1 SGDLS and CDR2 YYNGEE. V was pared by 3 bases and J by 2 bases, with 12 bases between. This CDR3 is built from 15 residues. In DNA, the CDR3 is TGTGCCAGCAGCGCACCAGGGGCCACCTACAATGAGCAGTTCTTC. Translated, it gives CASSAPGATYNEQFF.

J is TRBJ2-7 and V is TRBV7-2, with 10 bases fitting TRBD2. Germline V CDR1 and CDR2: SGHTA, FQGNSA. Losses at the gene ends were 5 bases for V and 9 bases for J; bases not matched to a gene: 19. CDR3 size: 17 residues. CDR3 nucleotide sequence: TGTGCCAGCAGCCTCAAGAACAGGGGAAGAGGACTAGCGGCGCAGTACTTC. Amino acids: CASSLKNRGRGLAAQYF.

The chain joins TRBV14 to TRBJ2-7; weak D call: TRBD2 (5 bases). Germline V gives CDR1 SGHDN, CDR2 FVKESK. The CDR3 is 15 residues long. Trimming took off 0 bases at V and 7 bases at J, with 16 bases between the two ends. CDR3 nucleotide sequence: TGTGCCAGCAGCCAAGATACCGGACTCGATTTTGAGCAGTACTTC. Amino acid sequence: CASSQDTGLDFEQYF.

The gene calls are TRBV5-6 and TRBJ2-4, with unresolved D. The germline CDR1 and CDR2 sequences are SGHDT and YYEEEE. CDR3 size: 16 residues. V was shortened by 4 bases and J by 1 base, with 15 bases between the two germline ends. For the CDR3, the DNA is TGTGCCAGCAGCCTTCTAAGCCTGGGGGCCAAAAACATTCAGTACTTC. Translating gives CASSLLSLGAKNIQYF.

The CDR3 DNA is TGCAGCGTTGAAGCCACCCCCGGGACTGCCACTAATACGCAGTATTTT. It translates to CSVEATPGTATNTQYF. V usage is TRBV29-1 and J usage is TRBJ2-3; possible D gene TRBD2, 6 bases. This CDR3 spans 16 amino acids. Trimming took 1 base from V and 7 from J, leaving 21 bases between them. The germline V gene encodes CDR1 SQVTM and CDR2 ANQGSEA.

The genes are TRBV29-1 and TRBJ2-3; D tentatively fits TRBD1 or TRBD2 (5 bases each). The ends were cut back, 7 bases at V and 2 bases at J, with 19 bases in the middle. The CDR3 consists of 15 residues. The V gene's germline CDR1 is SQVTM and CDR2 ANQGSEA. CDR3 protein: CSAERRGPITDTQYF. The CDR3 DNA follows: TGCAGCGCTGAGCGTCGGGGCCCGATCACAGATACGCAGTATTTT.

The chain has TRBV27 and TRBJ2-1; possibly TRBD2 for D (5 bases). From germline, CDR1 is MNHEY and CDR2 SMNVEV (reference sequence). The CDR3 has 16 residues. The V and J ends lost 5 bases and 0 bases respectively, with 14 bases between them. The CDR3 region is CASSRQDGNSYNEQFF. The CDR3 DNA follows: TGTGCCAGCAGTCGTCAGGACGGGAACTCCTACAATGAGCAGTTCTTC.

V gene TRBV7-3 combines with J gene TRBJ2-1, with a tentative D call TRBD1 (5 bases). The CDR3 covers 15 residues. In germline, CDR1 is SGHTA, CDR2 FQGTGA. The germline V and J ends were trimmed by 0 bases and 8 bases, with 14 bases remaining between them. CDR3 DNA sequence: TGTGCCAGCAGCTTAACGAGCAGGGTGCTCGATGAGCAGTTCTTC. This gives the protein CASSLTSRVLDEQFF. Combining the CDR3 with reference TRBV7-3 and TRBJ2-1 gives the whole variable domain GAGVSQTPSNKVTEKGKYVELRCDPISGHTALYWYRQSLGQGPEFLIYFQGTGAADDSGLPNDRFFAVRPEGSVSTLKIQRTERGDSAVYLCASSLTSRVLDEQFFGPGTRLTVL.

Comments on this clone: The same CDR3 arises from other DNA sequences in this sample as well. The genes are TRBV2 and TRBJ1-2; TRBD1 matches at 10 bases. This CDR3 spans 12 amino acids. Germline lookup yields CDR1 SNHLY and CDR2 FYNNEI. The junction had 1 base not matched to a gene; V was cut back by 8 bases and J by 4 bases. CDR3 DNA: TGTGCCAGCCGGGACAGGGGCTATGGCTACACCTTC. Translating it yields CASRDRGYGYTF.

The CDR3, as DNA: TGTGCCAGCAGCCCACGGGACAAGGGGAATTACAATGAGCAGTTCTTC. Translated, it gives CASSPRDKGNYNEQFF. The chain links TRBV7-9 to TRBJ2-1, with D tentatively TRBD1 (6 bases). The V and J ends lost 5 bases and 4 bases respectively, with 18 bases between them. Per the germline V gene, CDR1 is SEHNR and CDR2 is FQNEAQ (reference sequence). CDR3 length: 16 amino acids.

About this clone itself: The sample carries other DNA sequences with the same CDR3. This chain joins TRBV19 and TRBJ2-2; possibly TRBD1 for D (5 bases). This CDR3 has 14 residues. Germline V gives CDR1 LNHDA, CDR2 SQIVND (reference sequence). Trimming pared 2 bases from V and 1 base from J, leaving 5 bases between. CDR3 nucleotides: TGTGCCAGTAGTATACAGGGGAACACCGGGGAGCTGTTTTTT. It is translated as CASSIQGNTGELFF. Full variable domain (outside the CDR3, taken from reference TRBV19 and TRBJ2-2): DGGITQSPKYLFRKEGQNVTLSCEQNLNHDAMYWYRQDPGQGLRLIYYSQIVNDFQKGDIAEGYSVSREKKESFPLTVTSAQKNPTAFYLCASSIQGNTGELFFGEGSRLTVL.